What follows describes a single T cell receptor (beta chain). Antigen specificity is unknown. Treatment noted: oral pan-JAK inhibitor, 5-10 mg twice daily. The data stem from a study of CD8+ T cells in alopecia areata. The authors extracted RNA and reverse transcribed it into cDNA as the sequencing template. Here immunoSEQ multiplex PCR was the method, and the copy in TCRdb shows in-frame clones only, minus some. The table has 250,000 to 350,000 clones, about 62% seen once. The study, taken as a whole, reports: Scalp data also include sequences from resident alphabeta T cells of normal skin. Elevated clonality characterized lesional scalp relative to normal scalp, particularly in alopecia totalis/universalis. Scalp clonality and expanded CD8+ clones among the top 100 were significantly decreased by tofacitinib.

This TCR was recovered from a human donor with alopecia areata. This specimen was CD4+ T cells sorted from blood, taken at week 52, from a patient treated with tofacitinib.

The CDR3 sequence is CAWSGNTRGGQFF. CDR3 nucleotides: TGTGCCTGGAGTGGCAACACGAGGGGAGGGCAGTTCTTC. The gene calls are TRBV30 and TRBJ2-1, with D tentatively TRBD2 (6 bases). Germline values: CDR1 GTSNPN, CDR2 SVGIG (reference sequence). Between the trimmed V and J ends, which lost 1 base and 12 bases, there was a span of 16 bases. The CDR3 contains 13 residues.